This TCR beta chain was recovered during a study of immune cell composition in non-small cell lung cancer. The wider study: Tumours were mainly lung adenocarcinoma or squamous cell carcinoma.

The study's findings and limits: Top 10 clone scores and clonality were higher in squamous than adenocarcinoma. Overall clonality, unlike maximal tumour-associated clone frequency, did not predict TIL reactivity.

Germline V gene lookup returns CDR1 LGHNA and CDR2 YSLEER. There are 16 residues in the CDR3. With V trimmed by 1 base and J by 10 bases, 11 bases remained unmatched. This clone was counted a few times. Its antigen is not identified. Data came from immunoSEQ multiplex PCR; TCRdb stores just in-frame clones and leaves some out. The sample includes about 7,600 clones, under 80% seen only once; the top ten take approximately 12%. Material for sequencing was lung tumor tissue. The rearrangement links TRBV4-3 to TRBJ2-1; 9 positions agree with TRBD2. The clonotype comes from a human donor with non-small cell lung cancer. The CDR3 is CASSQGVAGDFREQFF. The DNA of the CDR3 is TGCGCCAGCAGCCAAGGGGTAGCGGGGGATTTCAGGGAGCAGTTCTTC.